Listed below are T cell receptor beta chains from one sample, sequenced in a study of regulatory T cells in long-lasting Graves disease. Each CDR3 protein is one row after TCRdb ran MiXCR on the multiplex PCR reads. The sample shows under 450,000 distinct CDR3 sequences, about 25% of them seen only once. The source material was peripheral blood mononuclear cells (PBMCs), sampled when the disease was refractory, from a patient treated with antithyroid drugs. The receptors were sampled from a female donor with Graves disease. Each CDR3 is given with its conserved first and last residue.

CDR3 length,J gene,V gene,CDR3 protein
17,TRBJ1-3,TRBV18,CASSPYTGGLSGNTIYF
16,TRBJ2-7,TRBV30,CAWTAAWASGTYEQYF
14,TRBJ2-2,TRBV10-3,CAISDREGTGELFF
12,TRBJ2-7,TRBV20-1,CSARDYVHEQYF
15,TRBJ2-7,TRBV28,CASSSPASGRYEQYF
16,TRBJ2-7,TRBV3-1,CASSHPGLAGFHEQYF
13,TRBJ2-2,TRBV6-2/TRBV6-3,CASKQGGTGELFF
14,TRBJ1-2,TRBV6-1,CASVRGRGSYGYTF
14,TRBJ2-4,TRBV20-1,CSAGTSPERNIQYF
15,TRBJ2-7,TRBV15,CATSAGADSSYEQYF
14,TRBJ2-7,TRBV9,CASSAGQGREEQYF
14,TRBJ2-1,TRBV10-3,CAISGSSGRSEQFF
14,TRBJ2-2,TRBV28,CASKPGQQTGELFF
14,TRBJ2-7,TRBV20-1,CSAELAGGTYEQYF
11,TRBJ1-2,TRBV30,CAWRGNYGYTF
15,TRBJ1-3,TRBV11-3,CASSLVAFSGNTIYF
15,TRBJ2-7,TRBV28,CASRSTGRGAYEQYF
14,TRBJ2-5,TRBV19,CASSIEQGGDTQYF
15,TRBJ2-5,TRBV12-3/TRBV12-4,CASRSRRGPQETQYF
15,TRBJ1-2,TRBV14,CASSQDQGVAGGYTF
13,TRBJ1-2,TRBV12-3/TRBV12-4,CASSLWGAQGYTF
12,TRBJ1-5,TRBV29-1,CSVGDSIQPQHF
13,TRBJ2-7,TRBV18,CASSLRESYEQYF
14,TRBJ1-1,TRBV12-3/TRBV12-4,CASSLRGLRTEAFF
13,TRBJ1-2,TRBV12-3/TRBV12-4,CASRSQGLYGYTF
16,TRBJ2-7,TRBV7-2,CASSPRWTSGTYEQYF
14,TRBJ1-2,TRBV20-1,CSARDRTNLGGYTF
13,TRBJ1-4,TRBV14,CASSRSENEKLFF
12,TRBJ1-2,TRBV20-1,CSASGRLGGYTF
14,TRBJ2-5,TRBV3-1,CASSQDWQGETQYF
13,TRBJ1-1,TRBV29-1,CSVLRTGNTEAFF
11,TRBJ1-2,TRBV20-1,CSARGSEDNTF
18,TRBJ2-7,TRBV28,CASSRTTRMTRSSYEQYF
12,TRBJ2-3,TRBV30,CAWSVLGDTQYF
15,TRBJ1-1,TRBV12-5,CASGFWGILNTEAFF
15,TRBJ2-7,TRBV10-3,CAISDLSRDRYEQYF
15,TRBJ1-1,TRBV28,CAIQEISGLGTEAFF